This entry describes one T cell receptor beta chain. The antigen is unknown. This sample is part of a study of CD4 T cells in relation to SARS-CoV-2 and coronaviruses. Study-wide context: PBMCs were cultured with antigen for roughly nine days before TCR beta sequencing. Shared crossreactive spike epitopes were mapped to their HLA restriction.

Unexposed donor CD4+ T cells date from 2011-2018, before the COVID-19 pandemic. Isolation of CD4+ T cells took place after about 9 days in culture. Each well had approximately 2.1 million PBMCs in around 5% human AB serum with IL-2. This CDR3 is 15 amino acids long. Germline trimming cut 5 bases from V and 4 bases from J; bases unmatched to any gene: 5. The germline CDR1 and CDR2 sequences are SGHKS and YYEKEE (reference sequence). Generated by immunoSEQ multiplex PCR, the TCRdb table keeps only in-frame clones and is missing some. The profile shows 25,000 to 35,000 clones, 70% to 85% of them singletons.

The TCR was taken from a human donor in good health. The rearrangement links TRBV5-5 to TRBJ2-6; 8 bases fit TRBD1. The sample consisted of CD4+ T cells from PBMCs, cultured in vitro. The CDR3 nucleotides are TGTGCCAGCAGGTCAGGGGGCGACGGGGCCAACGTCCTGACTTTC. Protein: CASRSGGDGANVLTF.